Presented here are 22 T cell receptor beta chains from one specimen sequenced in a study of blood T cell repertoires in COVID-19. This table comes from immunoSEQ multiplex PCR, and its TCRdb copy is limited to in-frame clones, with some not included. The sample includes about 160,000 clones, 90% to 95% of them seen just once. Sequences were obtained from peripheral blood. The receptor source for this set is a woman aged 45-65 years with acute or convalescent COVID-19.

V gene TRBV2 combines with J gene TRBJ1-2; D remains unclear. This CDR3 is built from 13 residues. Per germline, CDR1 SNHLY and CDR2 FYNNEI. V lost 2 bases and J lost 4, with 8 bases in between. CDR3 sequence: CASSERGPYGYTF. For the CDR3, the DNA is TGTGCCAGCAGTGAAAGAGGGCCCTATGGCTACACCTTC.

The chain uses TRBV11-2 and TRBJ1-1; TRBD1 aligns across 7 bases. Germline V gene sequence: CDR1 SGHAT, CDR2 FQNNGV. This CDR3 spans 14 amino acids. Trimming removed 5 bases from V and 6 bases from J; junction bases left unmatched: 9. The CDR3 sequence: CASSGDRDFPEAFF. CDR3 DNA: TGTGCCAGCAGCGGGGACAGAGACTTTCCTGAAGCTTTCTTT.

This clone occurred once. The chain couples TRBV7-3 to TRBJ2-1; 7 bases agree with TRBD1. J lost 7 bases, V lost 0 bases, and 6 bases had no gene match. CDR1 is SGHTA and CDR2 is FQGTGA in the germline V gene. The CDR3 consists of 15 residues. CDR3 coding DNA: TGTGCCAGCAGCTTAACAGGGGGCGCCGGTAATGAGCAGTTCTTC. It specifies CASSLTGGAGNEQFF.

This clone was seen a single time. The gene calls are TRBV28 and TRBJ2-7; TRBD1 aligns across 9 bases. After removal of 6 bases from V and 9 bases from J, the junction contained 9 bases not matched to a gene. CDR1 and CDR2 (germline): MDHEN, SYDVKM. This CDR3 contains 13 residues. In DNA, the CDR3 is TGTGCCAGCAGGCCCCGGGACAGGGTATGGCAGTACTTC. It codes for CASRPRDRVWQYF.

The J gene is TRBJ1-1, the V gene TRBV28, with TRBD1 as a possible D gene (5 bases). The CDR3 is made up of 15 amino acids. Between the trimmed V and J ends, which lost 2 bases and 1 base, there was a span of 11 bases. Germline V lookup: CDR1 MDHEN, CDR2 SYDVKM. The CDR3 nucleotides are TGTGCCAGCAGTTTACCAGGGACTCGGAACACTGAAGCTTTCTTT. Amino acid sequence: CASSLPGTRNTEAFF.

This clone came up once. The chain links TRBV7-9 to TRBJ1-2; tentatively, D is TRBD1 (6 bases). V was trimmed by 2 bases and J by 3 bases, leaving 13 bases between them. The germline V gene has CDR1 SEHNR and CDR2 FQNEAQ (reference sequence). There are 15 residues in the CDR3. The CDR3 DNA reads as TGTGCCAGCAGCTTACGCGGGGGGCGGGACTATGGCTACACCTTC. Translation: CASSLRGGRDYGYTF.

The chain uses TRBV4-1 and TRBJ2-3; 7 bases map to TRBD2. Germline values: CDR1 MGHRA, CDR2 YSYEKL. With V trimmed by 0 bases and J by 0 bases, 3 bases remained unmatched. CDR3 length: 16 amino acids. CDR3 amino acids: CASSQDGGGSTDTQYF. CDR3 nucleotide sequence: TGCGCCAGCAGCCAAGATGGGGGAGGGAGCACAGATACGCAGTATTTT.

This chain joins TRBV28 and TRBJ1-1; D not certain. V shed 3 bases and J shed 7 bases, with 12 bases lying between them. The CDR3 is 13 amino acids. Germline values: CDR1 MDHEN, CDR2 SYDVKM. Here the CDR3 reads CASSLGGLGEAFF. The CDR3 coding sequence is TGTGCCAGCAGTTTGGGAGGGTTGGGTGAAGCTTTCTTT.

This clone was seen a single time. The rearrangement joins TRBV6-5 to TRBJ1-1; D is undetermined. There are 15 residues in the CDR3. Deletions cut 0 bases from V and 4 bases from J, with 12 bases between. Germline-derived CDR1 and CDR2 are MNHEY and SVGAGI. CDR3 coding DNA: TGTGCCAGCAGTTACTCGAGGGTGGGTGGCACTGAAGCTTTCTTT. Residues: CASSYSRVGGTEAFF.

The chain is built from TRBV3-1 (or the pseudogene TRBV3-2) and TRBJ1-1; 7 bases line up with TRBD1. CDR3 size: 15 residues. J gave up 2 bases and V 4 bases, and 7 bases lay outside the gene matches. Per the germline V gene, CDR1 is LGHDT and CDR2 is YNNKEL (reference sequence). The DNA of the CDR3 is TGTGCCAGCAGCCCAACCGGGACAGCAAACACTGAAGCTTTCTTT. Its protein is CASSPTGTANTEAFF.

The chain joins TRBV7-3 to TRBJ2-5, with 7 bases matching TRBD2. The V segment lost 8 bases and the J segment 2 bases; nucleotides outside the gene matches: 5. Germline V gene sequence: CDR1 SGHTA, CDR2 FQGTGA. There are 13 residues in the CDR3. The CDR3 DNA reads TGTGCCAGCTCTGCGGGGGTGCAAGAGACCCAGTACTTC. Translated: CASSAGVQETQYF.

This chain connects TRBV11-3 to TRBJ1-3, with D possibly matching TRBD1 (6 bases). The CDR3 totals 15 residues. In germline, CDR1 is SGHNT, CDR2 YENEEA. The V end was cut by 3 bases, the J end by 1 base, with 10 bases between. DNA for the CDR3: TGTGCCAGCAGCTTTGGACAGTGGTCTGGAAACACCATATATTTT. It yields the protein CASSFGQWSGNTIYF.

This clone has only one observation. The rearrangement uses TRBV11-1 and TRBJ2-3; D not resolved. Germline loops: CDR1 SGHAT, CDR2 FQDESV (reference sequence). The CDR3 contains 16 residues. V lost 3 bases to trimming and J lost 6 bases, with 19 bases between them. In nucleotides, the CDR3 is TGTGCCAGCAGCTTCAGGTTCTCCCCGACAACGGATACGCAGTATTTT. Residues: CASSFRFSPTTDTQYF. Full variable domain (missing parts from reference TRBV11-1 and TRBJ2-3): EAEVAQSPRYKITEKSQAVAFWCDPISGHATLYWYRQILGQGPELLVQFQDESVVDDSQLPKDRFSAERLKGVDSTLKIQPAELGDSAMYLCASSFRFSPTTDTQYFGPGTRLTVL.

The chain links TRBV5-1 to TRBJ1-2; tentatively, D is TRBD1 (5 bases). The ends were cut back, 1 base at V and 2 bases at J, with 9 bases in the middle. The CDR3 runs to 14 residues. Looked up from germline, CDR1 is SGHRS and CDR2 is YFSETQ. The CDR3: CASSLYSGNYGYTF. CDR3 bases: TGCGCCAGCAGCTTGTATTCAGGGAACTATGGCTACACCTTC.

V and J are TRBV15 and TRBJ1-4, with D uncertain. The CDR3 sequence is 15 residues long. Trimming left V 5 bases short and J 4 bases short, with 14 bases between. Per germline, CDR1 LNHNV and CDR2 YYDKDF (reference sequence). As DNA, the CDR3 is TGTGCCACCAGCCCACGAAAGGGAGTTAATGAAAAACTGTTTTTT. Its translation: CATSPRKGVNEKLFF.

In DNA form, the CDR3 reads TGTGCCAGCAGTGAACTAGCGGACCCCTACGAGCAGTACTTC. It encodes CASSELADPYEQYF. The chain carries TRBV2 and TRBJ2-7, with 7 bases lining up with TRBD2. V dropped 2 bases and J dropped 2; count of bases not matched to a gene: 3. The germline gives CDR1 SNHLY, CDR2 FYNNEI. The CDR3 consists of 14 residues.

In DNA form, the CDR3 reads TGTGCCACCAGCTCAACGAGGAGTTATGAGCAGTTCTTC. Translation: CATSSTRSYEQFF. The V gene is TRBV15, the J gene TRBJ2-1; D is undetermined. Trimming stripped 5 bases from V and 8 bases from J, with 13 bases between. This CDR3 comprises 13 residues. Per the germline V gene, CDR1 is LNHNV and CDR2 is YYDKDF (reference sequence).

V usage is TRBV25-1 and J usage is TRBJ1-2, with D perhaps matching TRBD1 (5 bases). CDR3 size: 16 residues. Germline V gives CDR1 MGHDK, CDR2 SYGVNS. The V end was cut by 4 bases, the J end by 2 bases, with 17 bases between. This CDR3 reads CASSVRSGQGNYGYTF. The CDR3 DNA follows: TGTGCCAGCAGTGTAAGAAGTGGGCAGGGCAACTATGGCTACACCTTC.

This chain joins TRBV30 and TRBJ1-2, with D possibly TRBD1 on 6 matching bases. Trimming pared 1 base from V and 4 bases from J, leaving 10 bases between. CDR1 GTSNPN and CDR2 SVGIG come from the germline V gene (reference sequence). The CDR3 is made up of 13 amino acids. The CDR3 sequence is CAWSATGSYGYTF. CDR3 DNA sequence: TGTGCCTGGAGTGCGACAGGTTCCTATGGCTACACCTTC. Full variable domain (missing parts from reference TRBV30 and TRBJ1-2): SQTIHQWPATLVQPVGSPLSLECTVEGTSNPNLYWYRQAAGRGLQLLFYSVGIGQISSEVPQNLSASRPQDRQFILSSKKLLLSDSGFYLCAWSATGSYGYTFGSGTRLTVV.

The rearrangement joins TRBV6-5 to TRBJ1-3; unclear D gene. The ends were cut back, 0 bases at V and 0 bases at J, with 9 bases in the middle. The CDR3 has 16 amino acids. Germline V gives CDR1 MNHEY, CDR2 SVGAGI. CDR3 nucleotide sequence: TGTGCCAGCAGTTACTCGAGGCCGGACTCTGGAAACACCATATATTTT. Its translation: CASSYSRPDSGNTIYF.

The V and J genes are TRBV9 and TRBJ2-7; D is undetermined. Germline loops: CDR1 SGDLS, CDR2 YYNGEE. This CDR3 has 14 residues. V dropped 1 base and J dropped 0 bases, with 8 bases sitting between them. CDR3 sequence reads: CASSVLLDSYEQYF. The CDR3, as DNA: TGTGCCAGCAGCGTATTACTTGACTCCTACGAGCAGTACTTC. Variable domain in full (rest from reference TRBV9 and TRBJ2-7): DSGVTQTPKHLITATGQRVTLRCSPRSGDLSVYWYQQSLDQGLQFLIQYYNGEERAKGNILERFSAQQFPDLHSELNLSSLELGDSALYFCASSVLLDSYEQYFGPGTRLTVT.

The V call is TRBV12-5, the J call TRBJ2-1, with 11 bases identical to TRBD2. V was pared by 6 bases and J by 4 bases, with 5 bases of the junction left unmatched. Germline-derived CDR1 and CDR2 are LGHNT and FRNRAP. This CDR3 is built from 15 residues. Here the CDR3 reads CASGASGGNYNEQFF. Here the CDR3 DNA reads TGTGCTAGTGGGGCTAGCGGGGGGAATTACAATGAGCAGTTCTTC.